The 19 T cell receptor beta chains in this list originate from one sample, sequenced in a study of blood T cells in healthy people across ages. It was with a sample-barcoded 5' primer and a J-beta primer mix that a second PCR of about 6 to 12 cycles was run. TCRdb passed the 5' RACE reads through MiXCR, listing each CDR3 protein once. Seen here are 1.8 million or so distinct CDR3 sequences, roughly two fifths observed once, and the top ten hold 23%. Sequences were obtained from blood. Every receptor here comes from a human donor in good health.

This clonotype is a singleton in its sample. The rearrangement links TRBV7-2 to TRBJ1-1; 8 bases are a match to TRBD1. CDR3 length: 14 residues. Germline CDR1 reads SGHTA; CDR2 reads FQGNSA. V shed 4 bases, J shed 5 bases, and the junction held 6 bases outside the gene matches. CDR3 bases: TGTGCCAGCAGCTGGGTGGGACAGGATACTGAAGCTTTCTTT. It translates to CASSWVGQDTEAFF.

The CDR3 nucleotides are TGTGCCAGCAGTCCCGCCGGGATGGGTATGGAGACCCAGTACTTC. Translated: CASSPAGMGMETQYF. V is TRBV13 and J is TRBJ2-5, with D perhaps TRBD2 (5 bases). Germline lookup yields CDR1 PRHDT and CDR2 FYEKMQ (reference sequence). This CDR3 contains 15 residues. Trimming stripped 6 bases from V and 5 bases from J, with 19 bases between. Full variable domain (rest looked up from reference TRBV13 and TRBJ2-5): AAGVIQSPRHLIKEKRETATLKCYPIPRHDTVYWYQQGPGQDPQFLISFYEKMQSDKGSIPDRFSAQQFSDYHSELNMSSLELGDSALYFCASSPAGMGMETQYFGPGTRLLVL.

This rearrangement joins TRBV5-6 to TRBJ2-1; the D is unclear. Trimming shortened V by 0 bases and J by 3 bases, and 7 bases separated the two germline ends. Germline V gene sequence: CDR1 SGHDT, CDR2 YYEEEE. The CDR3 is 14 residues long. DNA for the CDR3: TGTGCCAGCAGCTTGGGGAATCACTACAATGAGCAGTTCTTC. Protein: CASSLGNHYNEQFF. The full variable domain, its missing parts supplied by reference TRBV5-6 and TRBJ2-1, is DAGVTQSPTHLIKTRGQQVTLRCSPKSGHDTVSWYQQALGQGPQFIFQYYEEEERQRGNFPDRFSGHQFPNYSSELNVNALLLGDSALYLCASSLGNHYNEQFFGPGTRLTVL.

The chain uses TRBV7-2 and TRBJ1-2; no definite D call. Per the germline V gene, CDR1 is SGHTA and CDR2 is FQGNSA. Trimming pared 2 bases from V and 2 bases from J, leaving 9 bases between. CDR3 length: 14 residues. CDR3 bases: TGTGCCAGCAGCTTAACCCAGGAAAACTATGGCTACACCTTC. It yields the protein CASSLTQENYGYTF.

The CDR3 DNA is TGTGCCAGCAGTCTCCGGACGCTACACAATGAGCAGTTCTTC. This gives the protein CASSLRTLHNEQFF. The J gene is TRBJ2-1, the V gene TRBV12-3 or TRBV12-4; D not resolved. The CDR3 has 14 amino acids. The V end was cut by 5 bases, the J end by 5 bases, with 13 bases between.

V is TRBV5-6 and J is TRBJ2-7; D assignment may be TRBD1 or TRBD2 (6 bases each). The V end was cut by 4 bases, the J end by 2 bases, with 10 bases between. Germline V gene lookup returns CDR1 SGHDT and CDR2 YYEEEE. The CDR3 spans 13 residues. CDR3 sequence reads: CASSGGRPYEQYF. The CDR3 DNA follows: TGTGCCAGCAGCGGGGGGCGCCCCTACGAGCAGTACTTC. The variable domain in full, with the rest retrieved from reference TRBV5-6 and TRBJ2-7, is DAGVTQSPTHLIKTRGQQVTLRCSPKSGHDTVSWYQQALGQGPQFIFQYYEEEERQRGNFPDRFSGHQFPNYSSELNVNALLLGDSALYLCASSGGRPYEQYFGPGTRLTVT.

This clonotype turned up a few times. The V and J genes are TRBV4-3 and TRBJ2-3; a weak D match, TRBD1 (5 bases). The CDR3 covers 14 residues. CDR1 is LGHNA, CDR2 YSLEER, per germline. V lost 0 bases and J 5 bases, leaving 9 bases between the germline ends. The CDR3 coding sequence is TGCGCCAGCAGCCAAGAAGGGGTCGGAGATACGCAGTATTTT. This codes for CASSQEGVGDTQYF.

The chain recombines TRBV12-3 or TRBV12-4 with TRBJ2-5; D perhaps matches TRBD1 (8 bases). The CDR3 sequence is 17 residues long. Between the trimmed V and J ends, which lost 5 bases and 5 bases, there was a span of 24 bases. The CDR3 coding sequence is TGTGCCAGCAGTCTTAACCACAGGGGGGGTGCATCGGAGACCCAGTACTTC. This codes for CASSLNHRGGASETQYF.

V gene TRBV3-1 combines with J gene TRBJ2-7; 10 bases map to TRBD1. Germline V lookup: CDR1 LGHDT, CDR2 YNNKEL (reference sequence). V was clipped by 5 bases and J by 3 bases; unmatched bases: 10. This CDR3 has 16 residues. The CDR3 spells CASSELTGGALYEQYV. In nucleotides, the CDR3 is TGTGCCAGCAGCGAACTGACAGGGGGCGCCCTCTACGAGCAGTACGTC.

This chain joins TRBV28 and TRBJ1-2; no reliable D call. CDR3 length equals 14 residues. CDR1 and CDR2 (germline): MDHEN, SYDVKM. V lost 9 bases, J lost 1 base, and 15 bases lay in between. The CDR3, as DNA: TGTGCCAGTCGTCGGGAGCTAGATAACTATGGCTACACCTTC. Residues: CASRRELDNYGYTF.

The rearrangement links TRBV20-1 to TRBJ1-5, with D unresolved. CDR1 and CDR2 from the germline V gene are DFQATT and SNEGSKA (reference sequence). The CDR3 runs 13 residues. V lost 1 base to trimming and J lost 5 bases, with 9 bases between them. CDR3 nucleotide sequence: TGCAGTGCTAGAGGCCCCTTAGATCAGCCCCAGCATTTT. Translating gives CSARGPLDQPQHF.

The CDR3 coding sequence is TGTGCCACCCGGGACAGTATTAACCAAGAGACCCAGTACTTC. Protein: CATRDSINQETQYF. The chain employs TRBV6-5 and TRBJ2-5; 7 bases match TRBD1. Trimming at V came to 10 bases and at J to 0 bases, leaving 8 bases not matched to a gene. This CDR3 comprises 14 residues. Germline CDR1 and CDR2: MNHEY and SVGAGI.

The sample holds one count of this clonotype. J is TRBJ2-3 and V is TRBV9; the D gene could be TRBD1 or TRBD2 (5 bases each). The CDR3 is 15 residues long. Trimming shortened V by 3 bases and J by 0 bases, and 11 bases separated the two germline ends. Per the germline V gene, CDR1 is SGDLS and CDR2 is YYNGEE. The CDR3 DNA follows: TGTGCCAGCAGCGCCGGGGCCGGGAGCACAGATACGCAGTATTTT. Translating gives CASSAGAGSTDTQYF.

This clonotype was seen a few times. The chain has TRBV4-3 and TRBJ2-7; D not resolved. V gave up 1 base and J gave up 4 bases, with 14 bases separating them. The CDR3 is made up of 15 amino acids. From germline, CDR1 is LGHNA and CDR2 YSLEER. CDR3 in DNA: TGCGCCAGCAGCCAAGGGACCTACGGCTTTTACGAGCAGTACTTC. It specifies CASSQGTYGFYEQYF.

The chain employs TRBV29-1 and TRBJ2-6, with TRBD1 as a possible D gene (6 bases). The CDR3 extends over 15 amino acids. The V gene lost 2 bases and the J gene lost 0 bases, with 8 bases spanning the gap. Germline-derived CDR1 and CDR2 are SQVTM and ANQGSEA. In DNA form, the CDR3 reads TGCAGCGTTGAATTAGGGGGCTCTGGGGCCAACGTCCTGACTTTC. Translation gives CSVELGGSGANVLTF.

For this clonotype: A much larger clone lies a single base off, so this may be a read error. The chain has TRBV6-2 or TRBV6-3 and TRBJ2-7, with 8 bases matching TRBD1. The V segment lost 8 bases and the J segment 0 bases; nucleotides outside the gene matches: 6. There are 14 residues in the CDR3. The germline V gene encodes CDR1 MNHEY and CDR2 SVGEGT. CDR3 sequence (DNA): TGTGCCAGCGGTGGCAGGGGGCGCTCCTACGAGCAGTACTTC. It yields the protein CASGGRGRSYEQYF.

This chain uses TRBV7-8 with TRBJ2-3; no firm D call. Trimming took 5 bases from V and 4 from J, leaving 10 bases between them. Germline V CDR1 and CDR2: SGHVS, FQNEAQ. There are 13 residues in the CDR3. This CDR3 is CASSPDLADTQYF. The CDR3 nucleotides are TGTGCCAGCAGCCCGGACCTGGCAGATACGCAGTATTTT.

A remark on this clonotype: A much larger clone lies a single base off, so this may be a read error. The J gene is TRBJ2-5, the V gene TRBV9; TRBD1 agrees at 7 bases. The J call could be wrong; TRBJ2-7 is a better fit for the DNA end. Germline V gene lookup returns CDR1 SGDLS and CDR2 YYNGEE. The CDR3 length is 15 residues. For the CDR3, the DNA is TGTGCCTGCAGCGTAGATGGGACAGTTCATGTCGAGCAGTACTTC. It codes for CACSVDGTVHVEQYF.

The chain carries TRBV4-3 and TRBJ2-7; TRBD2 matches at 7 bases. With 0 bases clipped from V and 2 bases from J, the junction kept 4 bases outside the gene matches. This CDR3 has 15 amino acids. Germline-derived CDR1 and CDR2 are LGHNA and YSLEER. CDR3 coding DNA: TGCGCCAGCAGCCAAGAGGCAGGGACTACCTACGAGCAGTACTTC. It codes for CASSQEAGTTYEQYF.